The 12 T cell receptor beta chains listed next were all sequenced from one sample in a study of CD8 T cells in ankylosing spondylitis. TCRdb reprocessed the 5' RACE reads with MiXCR, giving one entry per CDR3 protein. The sample carries some 87,000 distinct CDR3 sequences, around 26% recorded once. Sample: blood, either unsorted or a sorted T cell fraction (not recorded which). The receptors originated from a male donor with ankylosing spondylitis or in good health (not recorded which).

The chain combines TRBV18 with TRBJ2-1, with a weak D call TRBD1 (6 bases). The CDR3 is made up of 12 amino acids. Trimming removed 3 bases at V and 9 bases at J, with 9 bases between. CDR1 and CDR2 from the germline V gene are KGHSH and LQKENI. DNA for the CDR3: TGTGCCAGCTCACCGAGGGGGATTGAGCAGTTCTTC. This translates into CASSPRGIEQFF.

The chain combines TRBV5-6 with TRBJ2-7; no definite D call. V shed 4 bases and J shed 4 bases, with 6 bases lying between them. Looked up from germline, CDR1 is SGHDT and CDR2 is YYEEEE. The CDR3 covers 11 residues. The CDR3 sequence is CASSAKYEQYF. The CDR3 region has the DNA TGTGCCAGCAGCGCCAAATACGAGCAGTACTTC.

The chain joins TRBV20-1 to TRBJ2-1; D is perhaps TRBD2 (6 bases). V was cut by 4 bases and J by 0 bases, with 10 bases left in between. This CDR3 contains 14 residues. The germline V gene encodes CDR1 DFQATT and CDR2 SNEGSKA (reference sequence). The CDR3 loop reads CSAIGGTSYNEQFF. CDR3 DNA: TGCAGTGCTATCGGAGGGACCTCCTACAATGAGCAGTTCTTC.

V and J are TRBV30 and TRBJ1-5; D unresolved. The CDR3 loop spans 13 amino acids. CDR1 and CDR2 from the germline V gene are GTSNPN and SVGIG (reference sequence). Deletions cut 2 bases from V and 5 bases from J, with 10 bases between. In nucleotides, the CDR3 is TGTGCCTGGAGTATAGTAGGGCATCAGCCCCAGCATTTT. Translated, it gives CAWSIVGHQPQHF.

J is TRBJ1-1 and V is TRBV5-1; 7 bases are a match to TRBD1. V trimming: 4 bases; J trimming: 6 bases; junction bases outside the gene matches: 3. Germline CDR1 is SGHRS and CDR2 is YFSETQ. CDR3 length: 12 amino acids. The CDR3 nucleotides are TGCGCCAGCAGCGACAGGGACGCTGAAGCTTTCTTT. Its protein product is CASSDRDAEAFF.

This clonotype was observed at least ten times. The gene calls are TRBV5-1 and TRBJ2-1; possible D gene TRBD2, 6 bases. Trimming pared 0 bases from V and 5 bases from J, leaving 12 bases between. CDR3 length: 15 residues. Germline lookup yields CDR1 SGHRS and CDR2 YFSETQ. CDR3 DNA sequence: TGCGCCAGCAGCTTGGAACCGGACTACGACAATGAGCAGTTCTTC. Its protein product is CASSLEPDYDNEQFF.

This clonotype was detected only a few times. This sequence joins TRBV29-1 and TRBJ1-2; no clear D gene. The ends were cut back, 3 bases at V and 0 bases at J, with 11 bases in the middle. Germline CDR1 is SQVTM and CDR2 is ANQGSEA. This CDR3 is 14 amino acids long. CDR3 nucleotides: TGCAGCGTTGAGGCGGCAGAAGCTAACTATGGCTACACCTTC. Its translation: CSVEAAEANYGYTF.

V usage is TRBV20-1 and J usage is TRBJ1-5; unclear D gene. Germline CDR1 and CDR2: DFQATT and SNEGSKA (reference sequence). This CDR3 contains 13 residues. Trimming removed 2 bases at V and 7 bases at J, with 12 bases between. CDR3 residues: CSARSGVGQPQHF. CDR3 in DNA: TGCAGTGCTAGATCCGGGGTAGGCCAGCCCCAGCATTTT.

The V gene is TRBV7-9, the J gene TRBJ2-3, with a tentative D call TRBD2 (5 bases). Trimming pared 2 bases from V and 3 bases from J, leaving 12 bases between. This CDR3 is built from 15 residues. Looked up from germline, CDR1 is SEHNR and CDR2 is FQNEAQ (reference sequence). For the CDR3, the DNA is TGTGCCAGCAGCTTATCCGCCCGGGGAACAGATACGCAGTATTTT. Encoded protein: CASSLSARGTDTQYF.

J is TRBJ1-3 and V is TRBV20-1; D is unclear. Germline CDR1 is DFQATT and CDR2 is SNEGSKA (reference sequence). Trimming took 0 bases from V and 0 from J, leaving 9 bases between them. This CDR3 is 15 amino acids long. In DNA form, the CDR3 reads TGCAGTGCTAGAGAAGGCAGTCTCTCTGGAAACACCATATATTTT. This translates into CSAREGSLSGNTIYF.

This clonotype has only one observation. V usage is TRBV5-1 and J usage is TRBJ2-1, with 9 bases matching TRBD1. The germline CDR1 and CDR2 sequences are SGHRS and YFSETQ. CDR3 length: 15 amino acids. Unmatched junction bases numbered 3, after V lost 2 bases and J lost 3 bases. The CDR3 coding sequence is TGCGCCAGCAGCTTCAGGGACAGGGACTACAATGAGCAGTTCTTC. It is translated as CASSFRDRDYNEQFF. The full variable domain, completed using reference TRBV5-1 and TRBJ2-1, is KAGVTQTPRYLIKTRGQQVTLSCSPISGHRSVSWYQQTPGQGLQFLFEYFSETQRNKGNFPGRFSGRQFSNSRSEMNVSTLELGDSALYLCASSFRDRDYNEQFFGPGTRLTVL.

The V call is TRBV20-1, the J call TRBJ2-7, with D hard to call. Germline CDR1 DFQATT, CDR2 SNEGSKA (reference sequence). With 1 base removed from V and 3 bases from J, the gap between germline ends came to 10 bases. The CDR3 is 13 amino acids. This CDR3 is CSARAVNGYEQYV. As DNA, the CDR3 is TGCAGTGCTAGAGCGGTGAATGGCTACGAGCAGTACGTC.